One and the same sample provided the 24 T cell receptor beta chains below, sequenced in a study of blood T cell repertoires in COVID-19. Generated by immunoSEQ multiplex PCR, the TCRdb table keeps only in-frame clones and is missing some. The sample yields 300,000 to 500,000 clones, around 90% seen once. The sequencing input was PBMCs or T cells enriched from blood (not recorded which). These receptor sequences come from a woman in her forties with acute COVID-19.

The chain carries TRBV20-1 and TRBJ2-7, with D possibly matching TRBD1 (6 bases). The germline CDR1 and CDR2 sequences are DFQATT and SNEGSKA (reference sequence). This CDR3 comprises 12 residues. V dropped 3 bases and J dropped 5 bases, with 11 bases sitting between them. DNA for the CDR3: TGCAGTGCTAGTTGGCAGGGGAACGAGCAGTACTTC. Translating it yields CSASWQGNEQYF.

The V call is TRBV30, the J call TRBJ2-7; no firm D call. This CDR3 is built from 12 residues. V lost 1 base to trimming and J lost 4 bases, with 8 bases between them. Germline V CDR1 and CDR2: GTSNPN, SVGIG (reference sequence). CDR3 amino acids: CAWSGDRYEQYF. CDR3 sequence (DNA): TGTGCCTGGAGTGGAGATCGTTACGAGCAGTACTTC.

The chain employs TRBV9 and TRBJ2-1; D is unclear. The CDR3 sequence is 14 residues long. Per the germline V gene, CDR1 is SGDLS and CDR2 is YYNGEE. Deletions cut 3 bases from V and 6 bases from J, with 13 bases between. The CDR3 bases are TGTGCCAGCAGCGCCAGTCTGGTACGCAATGAGCAGTTCTTC. Translating gives CASSASLVRNEQFF.

The rearrangement uses TRBV4-1 and TRBJ2-3; 10 bases line up with TRBD2. Trimming took 2 bases from V and 1 from J; bases not matched to a gene: 0. This CDR3 has 15 amino acids. Germline CDR1 is MGHRA and CDR2 is YSYEKL. The CDR3 DNA reads as TGCGCCAGCAGCCAACTAGCGGGGGGCACAGATACGCAGTATTTT. Translating gives CASSQLAGGTDTQYF.

This chain joins TRBV12-3 or TRBV12-4 and TRBJ2-7; TRBD1 agrees at 8 bases. The J segment lost 6 bases and the V segment lost 6 bases, leaving 4 bases of the junction unmatched. The CDR3 has 12 residues. CDR3 DNA sequence: TGTGCCAGCAGATCGACAGGGGTCGAGCAGTACTTC. Translated: CASRSTGVEQYF.

This clone has just one count. This sequence joins TRBV7-9 and TRBJ1-2, with D possibly matching TRBD1 (5 bases). V was trimmed by 11 bases and J by 1 base, leaving 26 bases between them. The germline gives CDR1 SEHNR, CDR2 FQNEAQ (reference sequence). There are 17 residues in the CDR3. The CDR3 DNA sequence: TGTGCCGCCAAAGAGGAGGGGAGTGCGGCTAATAACTATGGCTACACCTTC. Its protein product is CAAKEEGSAANNYGYTF. The full variable domain, with the rest looked up from reference TRBV7-9 and TRBJ1-2, is DTGVSQNPRHKITKRGQNVTFRCDPISEHNRLYWYRQTLGQGPEFLTYFQNEAQLEKSRLLSDRFSAERPKGSFSTLEIQRTEQGDSAMYLCAAKEEGSAANNYGYTFGSGTRLTVV.

The J gene is TRBJ2-3, the V gene TRBV6-1; D not resolved. Germline V CDR1 and CDR2: MNHNS, SASEGT. CDR3 length equals 14 residues. V was trimmed by 1 base and J by 0 bases, leaving 5 bases between them. CDR3 sequence: CASSEGGSTDTQYF. In DNA, the CDR3 is TGTGCCAGCAGTGAAGGTGGCAGCACAGATACGCAGTATTTT.

The DNA of the CDR3 is TGTGCCAGCAACCCTACAGGGAGTCCCTACGAGCAGTACTTC. Translated: CASNPTGSPYEQYF. The chain carries TRBV7-9 and TRBJ2-7; tentative D call: TRBD1 (6 bases). The CDR3 sequence is 14 residues long. V was trimmed by 7 bases and J by 2 bases, leaving 15 bases between them. In germline, CDR1 is SEHNR, CDR2 FQNEAQ (reference sequence).

The rearrangement uses TRBV2 and TRBJ1-4, with TRBD1 as a possible D gene (5 bases). This CDR3 is built from 14 residues. The germline CDR1 and CDR2 sequences are SNHLY and FYNNEI. The ends were cut back, 3 bases at V and 9 bases at J, with 14 bases in the middle. CDR3 nucleotide sequence: TGTGCCAGCAGTGATCTGCAGGGCTGGAAAAAACTGTTTTTT. Amino acids: CASSDLQGWKKLFF.

This chain joins TRBV5-1 and TRBJ2-5; D gene unclear. This CDR3 spans 14 amino acids. Germline V gives CDR1 SGHRS, CDR2 YFSETQ. With 4 bases removed from V and 2 bases from J, the gap between germline ends came to 12 bases. The CDR3 loop reads CASSQVFSQETQYF. In nucleotides, the CDR3 is TGCGCCAGCAGCCAGGTCTTTTCTCAAGAGACCCAGTACTTC.

In this sample, this clone turned up a few times. The V gene is TRBV9, the J gene TRBJ1-2, with TRBD1 matching over 12 bases. The CDR3 consists of 16 residues. V was clipped by 5 bases and J by 2 bases; unmatched bases: 7. CDR1 and CDR2 (germline): SGDLS, YYNGEE. DNA of the CDR3: TGTGCCAGCAGGGCGACTGGGACAGGGGGCAACTATGGCTACACCTTC. It translates to CASRATGTGGNYGYTF.

This sequence joins TRBV24-1 and TRBJ2-1; D is unclear. CDR3 length equals 13 residues. CDR1 is KGHDR, CDR2 SFDVKD, per germline. The V end was cut by 5 bases, the J end by 5 bases, with 9 bases between. The CDR3 loop is CATSAKLNNEQFF. The CDR3 bases are TGTGCCACCAGTGCCAAACTCAACAATGAGCAGTTCTTC.

The chain employs TRBV5-1 and TRBJ2-2, with 7 bases lining up with TRBD1. Germline V lookup: CDR1 SGHRS, CDR2 YFSETQ. CDR3 size: 15 residues. Unmatched junction bases numbered 9, after V lost 4 bases and J lost 6 bases. This CDR3 reads CASSALPQGAGELFF. Here the CDR3 DNA reads TGCGCCAGCAGCGCCCTACCCCAGGGGGCCGGGGAGCTGTTTTTT.

This rearrangement joins TRBV18 to TRBJ2-7, with 8 bases lining up with TRBD1. The junction had 11 bases not matched to a gene; V was cut back by 8 bases and J by 5 bases. Per germline, CDR1 KGHSH and CDR2 LQKENI. This CDR3 comprises 14 residues. The CDR3: CASARGRGGHEQYF. The CDR3 region has the DNA TGTGCCAGCGCCAGGGGGCGCGGTGGCCACGAGCAGTACTTC.

The V gene is TRBV7-7, the J gene TRBJ2-2, with 9 bases lining up with TRBD2. The CDR3 covers 15 residues. Per the germline V gene, CDR1 is SSHAT and CDR2 is FNYEAQ (reference sequence). J was trimmed by 1 base and V by 6 bases; bases with no gene match: 3. In DNA form, the CDR3 reads TGTGCCAGCAGGAGACTAGCGGTGAACACCGGGGAGCTGTTTTTT. This encodes CASRRLAVNTGELFF.

J is TRBJ1-5 and V is TRBV30; D is unresolved. V lost 1 base and J lost 1, with 5 bases in between. This CDR3 comprises 13 residues. Germline CDR1 reads GTSNPN; CDR2 reads SVGIG (reference sequence). CDR3 sequence: CAWSEESNQPQHF. The CDR3 coding sequence is TGTGCCTGGAGTGAAGAGAGCAATCAGCCCCAGCATTTT.

The table lists this clone with a few counts. The chain employs TRBV24-1 and TRBJ2-7; 8 positions agree with TRBD1. Per the germline V gene, CDR1 is KGHDR and CDR2 is SFDVKD. The trim removed 4 bases at V and 5 bases at J, leaving 9 bases unmatched. CDR3 length: 15 amino acids. CDR3 in amino acids: CATSDTLDRGHEQYF. Here the CDR3 DNA reads TGTGCCACCAGTGACACCCTCGACAGGGGCCACGAGCAGTACTTC.

The chain recombines TRBV19 with TRBJ2-3; TRBD2 matches 9 bases. The CDR3 is 16 amino acids. V lost 4 bases to trimming and J lost 0 bases; unmatched junction nucleotides: 5. CDR1 LNHDA and CDR2 SQIVND come from the germline V gene (reference sequence). The CDR3 coding sequence is TGTGCCAGTAGTACAAGCGGGGGGCCAAGCACAGATACGCAGTATTTT. It codes for CASSTSGGPSTDTQYF.

The chain has TRBV9 and TRBJ1-2, with 7 bases lining up with TRBD1. The CDR3 consists of 13 residues. Unmatched junction bases numbered 8, after V lost 4 bases and J lost 8 bases. Germline lookup yields CDR1 SGDLS and CDR2 YYNGEE. CDR3 sequence: CASSLRTGRGYTF. As DNA, the CDR3 is TGTGCCAGCAGCTTACGGACAGGCCGCGGCTACACCTTC.

The V and J genes are TRBV19 and TRBJ2-2; 10 bases line up with TRBD2. With V trimmed by 8 bases and J by 5 bases, 11 bases remained unmatched. Germline assignment: CDR1 LNHDA and CDR2 SQIVND (reference sequence). The CDR3 consists of 16 residues. CDR3 loop: CASFPSGGVQTGELFF. The DNA for the CDR3 is TGTGCCAGTTTTCCTAGCGGGGGAGTTCAGACCGGGGAGCTGTTTTTT.

The chain combines TRBV5-1 with TRBJ2-1, with D maybe TRBD1 (5 bases). Germline CDR1 reads SGHRS; CDR2 reads YFSETQ. Trimming took 0 bases from V and 4 from J, leaving 11 bases between them. CDR3 length: 15 amino acids. CDR3: CASSLEAGRYNEQFF. CDR3 nucleotide sequence: TGCGCCAGCAGCTTGGAGGCAGGGCGATACAATGAGCAGTTCTTC. The full variable domain, rest sourced from reference TRBV5-1 and TRBJ2-1, is KAGVTQTPRYLIKTRGQQVTLSCSPISGHRSVSWYQQTPGQGLQFLFEYFSETQRNKGNFPGRFSGRQFSNSRSEMNVSTLELGDSALYLCASSLEAGRYNEQFFGPGTRLTVL.

The chain recombines TRBV7-2 with TRBJ2-3, with D tentatively TRBD2 (7 bases). Trimming pared 2 bases from V and 4 bases from J, leaving 13 bases between. CDR3 length: 15 amino acids. Germline loops: CDR1 SGHTA, CDR2 FQGNSA. CDR3 amino acids: CASSLFGGQADTQYF. CDR3 bases: TGTGCCAGCAGCTTATTCGGGGGGCAGGCAGATACGCAGTATTTT.

This clone was seen a handful of times. At the DNA level, this CDR3 is encoded by other sequences in the same sample as well. The chain employs TRBV12-3 or TRBV12-4 and TRBJ1-1, with 7 nucleotides matching TRBD1. This CDR3 has 13 amino acids. V shed 4 bases and J 3 bases; nucleotides not matched to a gene: 2. The CDR3 DNA sequence: TGTGCCAGCAGTTCCACAGGGGACACTGAAGCTTTCTTT. It translates to CASSSTGDTEAFF.

The V call is TRBV5-4, the J call TRBJ2-5; the match to TRBD2 covers 7 bases. This CDR3 spans 15 amino acids. Unmatched junction bases numbered 11, after V lost 5 bases and J lost 4 bases. The germline gives CDR1 SGHNT, CDR2 YYREEE (reference sequence). CDR3 in amino acids: CASRRAGERGETQYF. CDR3 coding DNA: TGTGCCAGCAGAAGGGCGGGGGAAAGGGGAGAGACCCAGTACTTC.